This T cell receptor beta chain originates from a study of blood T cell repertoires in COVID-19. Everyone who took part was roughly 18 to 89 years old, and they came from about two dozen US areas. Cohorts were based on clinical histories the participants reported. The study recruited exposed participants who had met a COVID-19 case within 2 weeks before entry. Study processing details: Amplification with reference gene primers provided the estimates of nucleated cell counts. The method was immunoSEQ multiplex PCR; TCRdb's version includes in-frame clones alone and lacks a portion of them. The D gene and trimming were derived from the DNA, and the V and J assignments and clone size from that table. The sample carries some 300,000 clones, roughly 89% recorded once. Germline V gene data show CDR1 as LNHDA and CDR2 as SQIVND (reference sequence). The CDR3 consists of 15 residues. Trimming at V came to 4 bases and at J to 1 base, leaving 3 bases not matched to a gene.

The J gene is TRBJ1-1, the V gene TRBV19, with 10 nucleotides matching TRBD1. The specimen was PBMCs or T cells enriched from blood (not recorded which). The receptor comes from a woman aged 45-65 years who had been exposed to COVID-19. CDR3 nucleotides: TGTGCCAGTAGTACCCGGACAGGGGGGAACACTGAAGCTTTCTTT. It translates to CASSTRTGGNTEAFF.